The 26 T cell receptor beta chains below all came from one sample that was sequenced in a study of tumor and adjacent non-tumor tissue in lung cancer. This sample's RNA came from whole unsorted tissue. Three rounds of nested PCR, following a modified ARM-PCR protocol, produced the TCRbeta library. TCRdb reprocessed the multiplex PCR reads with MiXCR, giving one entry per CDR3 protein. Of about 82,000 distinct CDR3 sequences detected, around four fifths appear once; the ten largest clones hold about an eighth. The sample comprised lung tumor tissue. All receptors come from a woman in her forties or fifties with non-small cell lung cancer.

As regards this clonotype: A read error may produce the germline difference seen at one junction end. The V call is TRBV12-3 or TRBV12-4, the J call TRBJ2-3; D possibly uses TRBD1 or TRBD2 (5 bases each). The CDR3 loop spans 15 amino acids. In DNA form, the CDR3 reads TGTGCCAACAGTTTCGGGGTCAGGGCCACAGATACGCAGTATTTT. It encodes CANSFGVRATDTQYF.

DNA for the CDR3: TGTGCCTGGAGCTTAAACACAGATACGCGCTATTTT. This gives the protein CAWSLNTDTRYF. The chain uses TRBV30 and TRBJ2-3; D is unclear. V gave up 3 bases and J gave up 15 bases, with 19 bases separating them. This CDR3 has 12 amino acids. The germline V gene has CDR1 GTSNPN and CDR2 SVGIG (reference sequence). Full variable domain (rest looked up from reference TRBV30 and TRBJ2-3): SQTIHQWPATLVQPVGSPLSLECTVEGTSNPNLYWYRQAAGRGLQLLFYSVGIGQISSEVPQNLSASRPQDRQFILSSKKLLLSDSGFYLCAWSLNTDTRYFGPGTRLTVL.

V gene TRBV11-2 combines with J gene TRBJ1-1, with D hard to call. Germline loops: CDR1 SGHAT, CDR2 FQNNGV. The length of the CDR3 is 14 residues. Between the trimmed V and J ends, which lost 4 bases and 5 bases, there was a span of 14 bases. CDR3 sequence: CASSYLDWGTEAFF. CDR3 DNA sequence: TGTGCCAGCAGCTATTTGGACTGGGGAACTGAAGCTTTCTTT. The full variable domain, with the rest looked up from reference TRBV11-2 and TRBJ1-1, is EAGVAQSPRYKIIEKRQSVAFWCNPISGHATLYWYQQILGQGPKLLIQFQNNGVVDDSQLPKDRFSAERLKGVDSTLKIQPAKLEDSAVYLCASSYLDWGTEAFFGQGTRLTVV.

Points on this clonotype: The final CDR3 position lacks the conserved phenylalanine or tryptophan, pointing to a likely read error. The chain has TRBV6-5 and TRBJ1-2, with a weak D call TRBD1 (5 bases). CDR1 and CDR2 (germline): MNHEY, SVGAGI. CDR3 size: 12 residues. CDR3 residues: CAGSSGGYGYTL. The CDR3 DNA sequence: TGTGCCGGCAGTTCGGGGGGCTATGGCTACACCTTG.

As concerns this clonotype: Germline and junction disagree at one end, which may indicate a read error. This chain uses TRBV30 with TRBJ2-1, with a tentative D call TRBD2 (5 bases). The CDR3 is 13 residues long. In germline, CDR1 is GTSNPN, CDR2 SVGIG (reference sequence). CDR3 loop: CDWERSLYNEQFF. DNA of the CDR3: TGTGACTGGGAGCGGAGTTTATACAATGAGCAGTTCTTC.

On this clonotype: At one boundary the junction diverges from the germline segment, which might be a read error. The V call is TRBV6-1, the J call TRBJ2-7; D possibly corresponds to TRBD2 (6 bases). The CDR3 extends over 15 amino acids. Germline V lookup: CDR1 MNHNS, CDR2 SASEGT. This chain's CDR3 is CANSLGLKAYYEQYF. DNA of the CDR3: TGTGCCAACAGCCTGGGACTTAAGGCGTACTACGAGCAGTATTTC.

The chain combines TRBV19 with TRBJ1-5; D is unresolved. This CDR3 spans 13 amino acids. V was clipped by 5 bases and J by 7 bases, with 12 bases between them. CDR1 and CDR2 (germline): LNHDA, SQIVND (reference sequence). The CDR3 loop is CASSLWLNQPQHF. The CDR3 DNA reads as TGTGCCAGTAGTCTTTGGTTGAACCAGCCCCAGCATTTT.

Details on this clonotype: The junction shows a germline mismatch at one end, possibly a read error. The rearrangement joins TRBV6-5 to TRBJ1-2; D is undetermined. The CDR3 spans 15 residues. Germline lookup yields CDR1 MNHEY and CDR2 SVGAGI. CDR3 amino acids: CANTLGQAADYGYTF. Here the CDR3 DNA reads TGTGCCAACACTTTAGGGCAGGCAGCTGACTATGGCTACACTTTC.

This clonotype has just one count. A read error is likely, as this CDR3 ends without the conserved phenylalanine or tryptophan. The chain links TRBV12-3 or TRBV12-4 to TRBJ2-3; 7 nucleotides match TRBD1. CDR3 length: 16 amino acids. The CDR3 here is CASSLWTGSSIDTQYL. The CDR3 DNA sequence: TGTGCCAGCAGTCTATGGACAGGCTCTAGCATAGATACGCAGTATTTA.

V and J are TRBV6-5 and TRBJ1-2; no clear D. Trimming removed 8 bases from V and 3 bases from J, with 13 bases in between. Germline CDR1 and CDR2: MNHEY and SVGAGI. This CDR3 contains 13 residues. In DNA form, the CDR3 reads TGTGCCAGCCGACGGCATATTGACTATGGCTACACCTTC. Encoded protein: CASRRHIDYGYTF.

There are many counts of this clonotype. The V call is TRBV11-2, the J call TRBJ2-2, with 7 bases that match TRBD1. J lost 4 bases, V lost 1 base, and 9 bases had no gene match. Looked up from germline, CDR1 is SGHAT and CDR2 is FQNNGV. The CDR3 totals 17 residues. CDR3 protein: CASSLVQGPFGTGELFF. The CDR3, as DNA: TGTGCCAGCAGCTTAGTACAGGGGCCCTTCGGCACCGGGGAGCTGTTTTTT.

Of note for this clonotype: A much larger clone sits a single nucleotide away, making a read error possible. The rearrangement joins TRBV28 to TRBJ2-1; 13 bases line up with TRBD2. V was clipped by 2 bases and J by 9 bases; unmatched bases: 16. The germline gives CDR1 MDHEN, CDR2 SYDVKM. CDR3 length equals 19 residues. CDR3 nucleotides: TGTGCCAGCAGTTTAGGTGGCTTGGCACTAGCGGGAGGGCCAAGTGAGCAGTTCTTC. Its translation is CASSLGGLALAGGPSEQFF.

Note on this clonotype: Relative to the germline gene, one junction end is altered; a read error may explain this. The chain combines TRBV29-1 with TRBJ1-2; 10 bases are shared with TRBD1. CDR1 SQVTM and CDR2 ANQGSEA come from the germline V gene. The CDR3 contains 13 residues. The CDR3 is CCVTGGADYDYTF. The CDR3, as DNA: TGCTGCGTGACAGGGGGCGCGGACTATGACTACACCTTC.

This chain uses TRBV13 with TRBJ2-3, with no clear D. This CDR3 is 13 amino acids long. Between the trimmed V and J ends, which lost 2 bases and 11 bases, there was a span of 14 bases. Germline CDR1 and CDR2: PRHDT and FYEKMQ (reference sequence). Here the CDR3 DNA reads TGTGCCAGCAGCTTATCGGTTGTGAGTAGGCAGTATTTT. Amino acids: CASSLSVVSRQYF.

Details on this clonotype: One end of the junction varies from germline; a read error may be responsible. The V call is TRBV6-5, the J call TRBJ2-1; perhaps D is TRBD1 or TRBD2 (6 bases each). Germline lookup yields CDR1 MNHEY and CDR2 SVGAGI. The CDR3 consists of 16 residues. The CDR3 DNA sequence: TGTGCCAGCAGTTACTCCTCTAGGGGGGCATACAATGAGCGGTTCTTC. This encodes CASSYSSRGAYNERFF.

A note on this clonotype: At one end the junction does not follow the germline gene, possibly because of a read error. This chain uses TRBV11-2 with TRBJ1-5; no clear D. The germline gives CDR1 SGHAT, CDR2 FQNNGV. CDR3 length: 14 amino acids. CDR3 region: CASSLEGYTQLQHF. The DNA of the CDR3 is TGTGCCAGCAGCTTAGAGGGGTACACTCAGCTCCAGCATTTT.

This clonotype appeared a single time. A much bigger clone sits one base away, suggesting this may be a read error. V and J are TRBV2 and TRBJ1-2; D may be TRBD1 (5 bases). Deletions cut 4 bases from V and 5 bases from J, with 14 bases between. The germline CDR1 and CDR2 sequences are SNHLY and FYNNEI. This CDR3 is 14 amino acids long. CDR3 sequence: CASSAQGSLYGYTF. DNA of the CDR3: TGTGCCAGCAGTGCTCAGGGATCCCTATATGGCTACACCTTC.

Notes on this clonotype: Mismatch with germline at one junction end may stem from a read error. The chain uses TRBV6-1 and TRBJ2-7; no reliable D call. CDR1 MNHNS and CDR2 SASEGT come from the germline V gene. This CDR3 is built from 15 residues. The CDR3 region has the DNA TGTGCTAGCAGTGCAAGTGGTAGCTCGTCCTACGAGCAGTACTTC. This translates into CASSASGSSSYEQYF.

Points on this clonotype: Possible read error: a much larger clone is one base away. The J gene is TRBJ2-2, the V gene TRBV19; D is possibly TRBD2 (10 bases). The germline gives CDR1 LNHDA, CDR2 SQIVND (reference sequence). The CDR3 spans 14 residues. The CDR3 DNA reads TGTGTCAGTAGCGGGGGGACAGGGACCGGGGAGCTGTTTTTT. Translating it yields CVSSGGTGTGELFF.

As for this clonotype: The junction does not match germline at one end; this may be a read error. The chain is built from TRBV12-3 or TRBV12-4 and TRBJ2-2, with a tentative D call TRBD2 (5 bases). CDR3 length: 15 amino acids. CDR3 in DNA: TGTGGCAGCCGGTTCAGTACGGGAAGTACCGGGGAGCTGTTCTTT. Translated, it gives CGSRFSTGSTGELFF.

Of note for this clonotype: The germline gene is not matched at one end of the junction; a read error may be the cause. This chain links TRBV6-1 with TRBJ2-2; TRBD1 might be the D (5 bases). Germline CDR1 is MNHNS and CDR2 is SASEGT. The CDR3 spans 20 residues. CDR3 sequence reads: CACSEGQWMVHYSNTGELFF. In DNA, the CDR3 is TGTGCCTGCAGTGAAGGACAATGGATGGTTCATTACTCGAACACCGGGGAGCTGTTTTTT.

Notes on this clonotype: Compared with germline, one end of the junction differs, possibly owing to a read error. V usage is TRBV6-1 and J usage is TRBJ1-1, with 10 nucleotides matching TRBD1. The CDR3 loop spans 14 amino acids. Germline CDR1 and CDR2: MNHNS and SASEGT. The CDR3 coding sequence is TGTGTCAGCCCGGGGCGGGACAGGGGCACTGAAACTTTCTTT. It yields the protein CVSPGRDRGTETFF.

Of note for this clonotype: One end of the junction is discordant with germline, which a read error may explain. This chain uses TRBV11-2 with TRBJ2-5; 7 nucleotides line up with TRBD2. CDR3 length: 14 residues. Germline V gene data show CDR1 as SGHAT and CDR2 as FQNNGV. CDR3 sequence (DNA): TGTGCTAGCAGCTCTCTAACGGGAGGCGGGACCCAGTACTTC. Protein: CASSSLTGGGTQYF.

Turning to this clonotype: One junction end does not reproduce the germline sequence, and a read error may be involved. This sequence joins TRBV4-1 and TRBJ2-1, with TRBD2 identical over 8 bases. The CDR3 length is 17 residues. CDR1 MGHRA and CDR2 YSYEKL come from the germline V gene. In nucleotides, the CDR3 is TGCGCCAGCAGCCAACATAGCGGGATTGGTACCTACAATGAGCAGTTCTTT. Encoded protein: CASSQHSGIGTYNEQFF.

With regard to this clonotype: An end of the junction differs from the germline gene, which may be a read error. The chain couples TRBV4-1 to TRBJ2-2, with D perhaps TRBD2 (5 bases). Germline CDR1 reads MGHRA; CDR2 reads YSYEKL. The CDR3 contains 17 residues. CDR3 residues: CANSQEGSSGLTGELFF. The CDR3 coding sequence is TGCGCCAACAGCCAAGAGGGCTCGTCAGGTCTCACCGGGGAGCTGTTTTTT.

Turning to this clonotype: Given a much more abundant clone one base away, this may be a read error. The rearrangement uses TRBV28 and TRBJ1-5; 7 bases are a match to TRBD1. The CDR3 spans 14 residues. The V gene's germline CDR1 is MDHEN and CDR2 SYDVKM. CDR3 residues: CATKFPGQNQPLHF. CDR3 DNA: TGTGCCACCAAGTTCCCGGGACAGAATCAGCCCCTGCATTTT. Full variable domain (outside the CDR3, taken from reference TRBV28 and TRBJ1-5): DVKVTQSSRYLVKRTGEKVFLECVQDMDHENMFWYRQDPGLGLRLIYFSYDVKMKEKGDIPEGYSVSREKKERFSLILESASTNQTSMYLCATKFPGQNQPLHFGDGTRLSIL.